This T cell receptor (beta chain) was captured in a study of T-cell reconstitution after alpha-beta-depleted transplantation in children. Regarding the study as a whole: Counts and diversity of T cells one year after transplant came mostly from newly produced T cells.

Comment on this clonotype: Its antigen is not identified.

During its preparation, the TCRbeta library received unique molecular identifiers. TCRdb analysed the PCR reads with MiXCR anew, one entry per CDR3 protein. The sample records about 240,000 distinct CDR3 sequences, more than 20% being singletons. The ends were cut back, 0 bases at V and 9 bases at J, with 9 bases in the middle. This CDR3 contains 13 residues. Germline V gene lookup returns CDR1 SNHLY and CDR2 FYNNEI. Source: PBMCs, taken before TCRalphabeta/CD19-depleted stem cell transplant. This TCR derives from a girl aged 2-10 years with Fanconi anemia, due to receive a stem cell transplant. This chain uses TRBV2 with TRBJ2-1, with D unclear. CDR3 protein: CASSEALLFEQFF. As DNA, the CDR3 is TGTGCCAGCAGTGAAGCGCTTCTTTTTGAGCAGTTCTTC.